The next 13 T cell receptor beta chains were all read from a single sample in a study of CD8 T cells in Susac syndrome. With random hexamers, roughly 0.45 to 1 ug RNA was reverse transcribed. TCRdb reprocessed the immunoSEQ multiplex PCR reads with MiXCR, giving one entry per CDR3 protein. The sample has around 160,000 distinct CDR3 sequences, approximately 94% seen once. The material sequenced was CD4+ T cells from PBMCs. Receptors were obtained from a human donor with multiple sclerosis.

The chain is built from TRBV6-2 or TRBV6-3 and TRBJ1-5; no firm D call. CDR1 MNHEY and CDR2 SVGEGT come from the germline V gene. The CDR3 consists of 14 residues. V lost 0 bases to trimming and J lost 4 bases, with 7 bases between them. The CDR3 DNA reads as TGTGCCAGCAGTTACTCCGGGCAGAATCAGCCCCAGCATTTT. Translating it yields CASSYSGQNQPQHF.

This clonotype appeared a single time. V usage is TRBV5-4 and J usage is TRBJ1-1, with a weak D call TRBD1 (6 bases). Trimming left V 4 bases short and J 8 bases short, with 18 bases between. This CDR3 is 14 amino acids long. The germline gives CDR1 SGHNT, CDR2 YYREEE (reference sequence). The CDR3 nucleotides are TGTGCCAGCAGCCCCGGGGGCAGGCCGCCCGAAGCTTTCTTT. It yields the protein CASSPGGRPPEAFF.

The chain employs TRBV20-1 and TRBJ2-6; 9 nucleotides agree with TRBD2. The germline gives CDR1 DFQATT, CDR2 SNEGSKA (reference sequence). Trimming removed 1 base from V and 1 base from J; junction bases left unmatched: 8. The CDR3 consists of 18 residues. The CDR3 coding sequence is TGCAGTGCTAGAGGAAATAGCGGGAGAAGGTCTGGGGCCAACGTCCTGACTTTC. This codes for CSARGNSGRRSGANVLTF.

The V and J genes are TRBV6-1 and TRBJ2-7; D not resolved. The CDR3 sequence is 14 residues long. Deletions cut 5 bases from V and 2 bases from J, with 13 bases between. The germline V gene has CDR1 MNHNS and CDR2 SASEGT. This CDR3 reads CASSLPRPPYEQYF. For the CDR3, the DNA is TGTGCCAGCAGTCTCCCCAGGCCCCCCTACGAGCAGTACTTC.

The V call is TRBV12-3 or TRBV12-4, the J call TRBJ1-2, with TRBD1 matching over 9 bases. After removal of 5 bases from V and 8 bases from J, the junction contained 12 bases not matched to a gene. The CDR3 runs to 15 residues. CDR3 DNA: TGTGCCAGCAGTCGCCGAAACAGGGGGCCGCAGGGCTACACCTTC. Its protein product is CASSRRNRGPQGYTF.

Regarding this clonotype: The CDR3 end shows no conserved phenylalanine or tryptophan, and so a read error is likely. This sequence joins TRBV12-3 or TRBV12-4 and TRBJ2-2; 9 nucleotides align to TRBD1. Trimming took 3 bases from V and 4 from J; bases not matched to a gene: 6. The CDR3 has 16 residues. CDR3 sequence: CASSFGTGRGTGELFS. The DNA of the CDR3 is TGTGCCAGCAGTTTTGGGACAGGGCGAGGCACCGGGGAGCTGTTTTCT.

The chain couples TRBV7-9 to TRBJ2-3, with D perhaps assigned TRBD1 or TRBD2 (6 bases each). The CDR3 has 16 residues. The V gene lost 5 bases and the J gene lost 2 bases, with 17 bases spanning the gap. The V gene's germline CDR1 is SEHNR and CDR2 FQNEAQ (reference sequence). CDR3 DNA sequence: TGTGCCAGCAGCCCAATGGGGGGCACTTTCACAGATACGCAGTATTTT. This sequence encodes CASSPMGGTFTDTQYF.

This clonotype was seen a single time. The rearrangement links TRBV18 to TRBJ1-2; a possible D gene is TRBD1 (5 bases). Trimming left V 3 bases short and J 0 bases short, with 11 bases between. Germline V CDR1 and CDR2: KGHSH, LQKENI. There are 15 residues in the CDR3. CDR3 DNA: TGTGCCAGCTCACCGGGGCCGTCGCCTAACTATGGCTACACCTTC. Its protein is CASSPGPSPNYGYTF.

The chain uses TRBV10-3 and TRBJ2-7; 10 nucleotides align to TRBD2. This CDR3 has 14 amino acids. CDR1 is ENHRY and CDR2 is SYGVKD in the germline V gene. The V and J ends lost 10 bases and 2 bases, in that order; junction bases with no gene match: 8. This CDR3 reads CATVRTSGPYEQYF. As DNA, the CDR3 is TGTGCCACGGTCAGGACTAGCGGCCCCTACGAGCAGTACTTC.

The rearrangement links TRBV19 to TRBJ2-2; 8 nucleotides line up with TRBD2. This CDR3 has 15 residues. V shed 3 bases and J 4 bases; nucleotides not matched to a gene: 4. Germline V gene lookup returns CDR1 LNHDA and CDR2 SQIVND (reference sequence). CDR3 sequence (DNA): TGTGCCAGTAGTATCCAGCGGGGGTTCACCGGGGAGCTGTTTTTT. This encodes CASSIQRGFTGELFF.

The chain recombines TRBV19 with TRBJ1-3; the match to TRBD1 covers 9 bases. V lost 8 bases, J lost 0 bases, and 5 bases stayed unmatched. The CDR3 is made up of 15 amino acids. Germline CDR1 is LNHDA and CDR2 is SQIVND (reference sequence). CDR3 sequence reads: CASQDRGVSGNTIYF. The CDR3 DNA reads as TGTGCCAGTCAGGACAGGGGCGTCTCTGGAAACACCATATATTTT.

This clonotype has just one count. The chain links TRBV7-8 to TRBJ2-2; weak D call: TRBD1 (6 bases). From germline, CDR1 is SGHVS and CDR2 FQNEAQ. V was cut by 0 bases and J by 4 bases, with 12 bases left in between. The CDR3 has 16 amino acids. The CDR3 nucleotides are TGTGCCAGCAGCTTAGCTCCGGGACACCTCACCGGGGAGCTGTTTTTT. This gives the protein CASSLAPGHLTGELFF.

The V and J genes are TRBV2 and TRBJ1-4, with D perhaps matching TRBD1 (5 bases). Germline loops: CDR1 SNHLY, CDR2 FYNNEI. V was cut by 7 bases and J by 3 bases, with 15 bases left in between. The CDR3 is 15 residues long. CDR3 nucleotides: TGTGCCAGCAACGTCAGGGCGCCAGCTAATGAAAAACTGTTTTTT. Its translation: CASNVRAPANEKLFF.